This T cell receptor (beta chain) was sequenced for a study of blood T cell repertoires in COVID-19. The overall study: Whether acute or convalescent, the COVID-19 samples came from the United States, Italy and Spain. In each case, the material was cDNA or gDNA derived from T cells, B-cell-depleted T cells, or PBMCs.

Per the authors' pipeline: The assay estimated nucleated cells by amplifying reference gene primers. Some clones are missing from TCRdb's copy, which holds only in-frame ones; the method was immunoSEQ multiplex PCR. The V and J calls and clone size are taken from that table; D and trimming were inferred from the DNA. The sample includes around 200,000 clones, 87% of them seen just once. The CDR3 is made up of 15 amino acids. Trimming left V 5 bases short and J 2 bases short, with 12 bases between. Germline CDR1 and CDR2: LGHNT and FRNRAP. Sequencing was done on a sample of peripheral blood. The receptor's source is a young woman who had recovered from COVID-19. The chain combines TRBV12-5 with TRBJ2-2, with a tentative D call TRBD2 (5 bases). CDR3 amino acids: CASGLRTGNTGELFF. The CDR3 bases are TGTGCTAGTGGTCTACGGACTGGAAACACCGGGGAGCTGTTTTTT.